A single sample is the source of the 28 T cell receptor beta chains below, sequenced in a study of cytomegalovirus exposure and HLA in healthy donors. Repertoires were generated with immunoSEQ multiplex PCR, while TCRdb's copy carries only in-frame clones and drops some. The data contain 150,000 to 200,000 clones, 75% to 90% of them singletons. Input material: PBMCs. Every receptor here comes from a man younger than 35 in good health and CMV-seropositive.

In its sample, this clone was seen a few times. The CDR3 DNA is TGTGCCAGCAGTCCAGGGACAGGCGGGAACTATGGCTACACCTTC. Translating gives CASSPGTGGNYGYTF. This chain connects TRBV6-4 to TRBJ1-2; 8 nucleotides align to TRBD1. V shed 5 bases and J 2 bases; nucleotides not matched to a gene: 7. The CDR3 is 15 residues long. Germline-derived CDR1 and CDR2 are MRHNA and SNTAGT.

The rearrangement uses TRBV28 and TRBJ2-7; D may be TRBD2 (6 bases). Germline lookup yields CDR1 MDHEN and CDR2 SYDVKM. This CDR3 is 15 amino acids long. Between the trimmed V and J ends, which lost 5 bases and 2 bases, there was a span of 16 bases. The CDR3 coding sequence is TGTGCCAGCAGTACCCGACTAGAGATCACCTACGAGCAGTACTTC. Translating gives CASSTRLEITYEQYF. Full variable domain (outside the CDR3, taken from reference TRBV28 and TRBJ2-7): DVKVTQSSRYLVKRTGEKVFLECVQDMDHENMFWYRQDPGLGLRLIYFSYDVKMKEKGDIPEGYSVSREKKERFSLILESASTNQTSMYLCASSTRLEITYEQYFGPGTRLTVT.

The chain uses TRBV7-6 and TRBJ2-7, with TRBD1 as a possible D gene (5 bases). V was cut by 0 bases and J by 2 bases, with 8 bases left in between. CDR1 SGHVS and CDR2 FNYEAQ come from the germline V gene. There are 14 residues in the CDR3. The CDR3 DNA follows: TGTGCCAGCAGCTTAGCTGACAGAGCCTACGAGCAGTACTTC. Amino acids: CASSLADRAYEQYF.

The chain employs TRBV30 and TRBJ2-1; 8 positions match TRBD2. The CDR3 length is 14 residues. With V trimmed by 1 base and J by 6 bases, 5 bases remained unmatched. Germline loops: CDR1 GTSNPN, CDR2 SVGIG (reference sequence). CDR3 sequence (DNA): TGTGCCTGGAGTGGGAGCGGGAGACTCAATGAGCAGTTCTTC. As protein: CAWSGSGRLNEQFF.

The rearrangement joins TRBV11-3 to TRBJ2-7; 8 nucleotides align to TRBD2. Germline CDR1 is SGHNT and CDR2 is YENEEA. V lost 5 bases to trimming and J lost 1 base; unmatched junction nucleotides: 4. The CDR3 is made up of 14 amino acids. This chain's CDR3 is CASSLSGNSYEQYF. CDR3 DNA sequence: TGTGCCAGCAGCCTTAGCGGGAATTCCTACGAGCAGTACTTC. The full variable domain, in which reference TRBV11-3 and TRBJ2-7 provide the parts outside the CDR3, is EAGVVQSPRYKIIEKKQPVAFWCNPISGHNTLYWYLQNLGQGPELLIRYENEEAVDDSQLPKDRFSAERLKGVDSTLKIQPAELGDSAVYLCASSLSGNSYEQYFGPGTRLTVT.

The chain recombines TRBV5-4 with TRBJ2-7, with TRBD2 matching over 9 bases. CDR1 and CDR2 from the germline V gene are SGHNT and YYREEE (reference sequence). The V and J ends lost 0 bases and 6 bases, in that order; junction bases with no gene match: 1. The CDR3 is 13 residues long. This CDR3 is CASSLETSGEQYF. DNA of the CDR3: TGTGCCAGCAGCTTGGAGACTAGCGGCGAGCAGTACTTC. The variable domain in full, completed from reference TRBV5-4 and TRBJ2-7, reads ETGVTQSPTHLIKTRGQQVTLRCSSQSGHNTVSWYQQALGQGPQFIFQYYREEENGRGNFPPRFSGLQFPNYSSELNVNALELDDSALYLCASSLETSGEQYFGPGTRLTVT.

The chain combines TRBV2 with TRBJ2-7; TRBD2 matches at 8 bases. This CDR3 has 16 residues. Germline values: CDR1 SNHLY, CDR2 FYNNEI. V was pared by 0 bases and J by 3 bases, with 7 bases of the junction left unmatched. CDR3 nucleotides: TGTGCCAGCAGTGAAGCGTGGAGCGGGAGCCTCTACGAGCAGTACTTC. Protein: CASSEAWSGSLYEQYF. Based on the CDR3 plus reference TRBV2 and TRBJ2-7, the full variable domain is EPEVTQTPSHQVTQMGQEVILRCVPISNHLYFYWYRQILGQKVEFLVSFYNNEISEKSEIFDDQFSVERPDGSNFTLKIRSTKLEDSAMYFCASSEAWSGSLYEQYFGPGTRLTVT.

This chain uses TRBV5-8 with TRBJ1-5, with D perhaps matching TRBD1 (6 bases). The V gene lost 0 bases and the J gene lost 5 bases, with 9 bases spanning the gap. The CDR3 is made up of 14 amino acids. Germline CDR1 reads SGHTS; CDR2 reads YDEGEE. CDR3 sequence reads: CASSLETGDQPQHF. The DNA for the CDR3 is TGTGCCAGCAGCTTGGAGACAGGAGATCAGCCCCAGCATTTT.

The chain employs TRBV2 and TRBJ2-1; D perhaps matches TRBD2 (5 bases). This CDR3 region has 17 residues. V dropped 5 bases and J dropped 12 bases, with 29 bases sitting between them. Germline-derived CDR1 and CDR2 are SNHLY and FYNNEI. The CDR3 is CASSPGRASPFGWRQFF. The CDR3 DNA is TGTGCCAGCAGTCCCGGTCGGGCTAGCCCGTTCGGGTGGAGGCAGTTCTTC.

The genes are TRBV15 and TRBJ1-4; 8 bases line up with TRBD1. This CDR3 contains 15 residues. Germline V CDR1 and CDR2: LNHNV, YYDKDF (reference sequence). V shed 1 base and J 6 bases; nucleotides not matched to a gene: 4. CDR3 sequence reads: CATSRGRQGHEKLFF. In nucleotides, the CDR3 is TGTGCCACCAGCAGAGGTAGACAGGGGCATGAAAAACTGTTTTTT.

The CDR3 DNA is TGTGCCAGCAGTGAAGGGACAGGGCCCTACGAGCAGTACTTC. Its protein product is CASSEGTGPYEQYF. The chain employs TRBV2 and TRBJ2-7; 8 bases map to TRBD1. V dropped 1 base and J dropped 2; count of bases not matched to a gene: 1. The CDR3 extends over 14 amino acids. Germline V gene sequence: CDR1 SNHLY, CDR2 FYNNEI.

V is TRBV7-8 and J is TRBJ2-2, with 8 nucleotides matching TRBD2. Per germline, CDR1 SGHVS and CDR2 FQNEAQ. There are 14 residues in the CDR3. The CDR3 DNA is TGTTCGGTTAACGCGGGAGGGAACACCGGGGAGCTGTTTTTT. It codes for CSVNAGGNTGELFF.

A single count supports this clone. The chain employs TRBV19 and TRBJ2-3, with 9 bases matching TRBD1. V gave up 4 bases and J gave up 1 base; unmatched junction bases: 9. Germline-derived CDR1 and CDR2 are LNHDA and SQIVND (reference sequence). This CDR3 has 17 residues. The CDR3 DNA is TGTGCCAGTAGTAAAATAACAGGGGGCGAGGGCACAGATACGCAGTATTTT. Amino acid sequence: CASSKITGGEGTDTQYF.

V and J are TRBV7-2 and TRBJ1-2, with D perhaps matching TRBD1 (5 bases). CDR3 length: 14 amino acids. Germline lookup yields CDR1 SGHTA and CDR2 FQGNSA. V was clipped by 5 bases and J by 3 bases, with 13 bases between them. In nucleotides, the CDR3 is TGTGCCAGCAGCCCACCCCGGGGGTACTATGGCTACACCTTC. Its protein is CASSPPRGYYGYTF.

The CDR3 DNA follows: TGTGCCAGCAGTGACAGACTAGGTGCAGATACGCAGTATTTT. Translating gives CASSDRLGADTQYF. The chain is built from TRBV6-1 and TRBJ2-3; a weak D match, TRBD2 (6 bases). CDR3 length equals 14 residues. Germline loops: CDR1 MNHNS, CDR2 SASEGT. The ends were cut back, 3 bases at V and 4 bases at J, with 11 bases in the middle.

The rearrangement links TRBV27 to TRBJ2-3; D possibly corresponds to TRBD2 (6 bases). This CDR3 comprises 15 residues. V lost 1 base, J lost 3 bases, and 11 bases lay in between. The V gene's germline CDR1 is MNHEY and CDR2 SMNVEV (reference sequence). The CDR3 DNA is TGTGCCAGCAGTTTATGGGTTAGCGGTACAGATACGCAGTATTTT. Encoded protein: CASSLWVSGTDTQYF.

V usage is TRBV2 and J usage is TRBJ2-2; 7 nucleotides agree with TRBD1. The CDR3 is made up of 14 amino acids. V shed 7 bases and J 2 bases; nucleotides not matched to a gene: 4. Germline CDR1 reads SNHLY; CDR2 reads FYNNEI. The CDR3 reads CASIRDRNTGELFF. The CDR3 coding sequence is TGTGCCAGCATTAGGGACAGAAACACCGGGGAGCTGTTTTTT.

This clone was counted a single time. The chain joins TRBV5-4 to TRBJ1-4, with a tentative D call TRBD1 (6 bases). Germline assignment: CDR1 SGHNT and CDR2 YYREEE (reference sequence). This CDR3 comprises 15 residues. V lost 0 bases and J 4 bases, leaving 10 bases between the germline ends. CDR3 in DNA: TGTGCCAGCAGCTTGGGGAGGGGGGGTAATGAAAAACTGTTTTTT. Translated, it gives CASSLGRGGNEKLFF.

The DNA for the CDR3 is TGTGCCAGCACTGGGGCCCAATATAGCACAGATACGCAGTATTTT. Translated, it gives CASTGAQYSTDTQYF. The V gene is TRBV2, the J gene TRBJ2-3; tentative D call: TRBD1 (5 bases). CDR1 and CDR2 (germline): SNHLY, FYNNEI. V shed 7 bases and J shed 0 bases, with 14 bases lying between them. This CDR3 region has 15 residues.

The V and J genes are TRBV7-8 and TRBJ2-1, with 7 bases lining up with TRBD1. From germline, CDR1 is SGHVS and CDR2 FQNEAQ. J lost 3 bases, V lost 0 bases, and 11 bases had no gene match. The CDR3 has 18 amino acids. Written as DNA, the CDR3 is TGTGCCAGCAGCTTAGCCGAGACAGGGCCAAAATTCTACAATGAGCAGTTCTTC. Translating it yields CASSLAETGPKFYNEQFF.

This sequence joins TRBV15 and TRBJ1-1; D uncertain. The V and J ends lost 0 bases and 8 bases respectively, with 10 bases between them. The V gene's germline CDR1 is LNHNV and CDR2 YYDKDF (reference sequence). This CDR3 spans 13 amino acids. The CDR3 is CATSRERRAEAFF. The CDR3 nucleotides are TGTGCCACCAGCAGAGAGAGGAGGGCCGAAGCTTTCTTT.

V and J are TRBV30 and TRBJ1-1; D unresolved. Between the trimmed V and J ends, which lost 8 bases and 3 bases, there was a span of 25 bases. Germline CDR1 reads GTSNPN; CDR2 reads SVGIG (reference sequence). The CDR3 runs 16 residues. The CDR3 DNA reads as TGTGCCAGGACGTGGGCCTCAATCAGTAAGGACACTGAAGCTTTCTTT. Protein sequence: CARTWASISKDTEAFF.

This rearrangement joins TRBV5-6 to TRBJ2-7; possible D gene TRBD2, 5 bases. Germline V CDR1 and CDR2: SGHDT, YYEEEE. V lost 2 bases and J lost 2, with 8 bases in between. The CDR3 totals 13 residues. This CDR3 is CASSLTGTYEQYF. In nucleotides, the CDR3 is TGTGCCAGCAGCTTAACCGGGACCTACGAGCAGTACTTC. The full variable domain, in which reference TRBV5-6 and TRBJ2-7 provide the parts outside the CDR3, is DAGVTQSPTHLIKTRGQQVTLRCSPKSGHDTVSWYQQALGQGPQFIFQYYEEEERQRGNFPDRFSGHQFPNYSSELNVNALLLGDSALYLCASSLTGTYEQYFGPGTRLTVT.

This chain connects TRBV15 to TRBJ2-7, with 9 bases matching TRBD1. The CDR3 has 16 residues. Germline V lookup: CDR1 LNHNV, CDR2 YYDKDF (reference sequence). The V and J ends lost 5 bases and 1 base, in that order; junction bases with no gene match: 9. In nucleotides, the CDR3 is TGTGCCACCAGCTCCTATAGGACAGGGGTATCCTACGAGCAGTACTTC. Its translation: CATSSYRTGVSYEQYF.

This clone appeared once. The chain joins TRBV5-1 to TRBJ2-2, with 10 bases matching TRBD1. Germline CDR1 reads SGHRS; CDR2 reads YFSETQ. The CDR3 has 17 residues. The V and J ends lost 4 bases and 2 bases, in that order; junction bases with no gene match: 8. The chain's CDR3 is CASSRGTGAINTGELFF. CDR3 nucleotides: TGCGCCAGCAGCAGAGGGACAGGGGCCATAAACACCGGGGAGCTGTTTTTT.

This clone is medium-sized by share. Other nucleotide sequences in the sample specify the same CDR3. The chain combines TRBV7-9 with TRBJ2-7; 12 positions match TRBD1. Per the germline V gene, CDR1 is SEHNR and CDR2 is FQNEAQ (reference sequence). The CDR3 loop spans 15 amino acids. The V segment lost 1 base and the J segment 4 bases; nucleotides outside the gene matches: 2. CDR3 sequence: CASSLGDRGLYEQYF. The CDR3 coding sequence is TGTGCCAGCAGCTTAGGGGACAGGGGGCTGTACGAGCAGTACTTC.

V is TRBV7-9 and J is TRBJ2-7; weak D call: TRBD2 (6 bases). CDR1 and CDR2 from the germline V gene are SEHNR and FQNEAQ (reference sequence). The CDR3 has 17 amino acids. V lost 4 bases and J lost 2, with 21 bases in between. The CDR3 sequence: CASSSFGGYYITYEQYF. The CDR3 DNA sequence: TGTGCCAGCAGCTCGTTTGGGGGGTATTATATCACCTACGAGCAGTACTTC.

The chain links TRBV29-1 to TRBJ2-2; no clear D. The V gene lost 6 bases and the J gene lost 3 bases, with 8 bases spanning the gap. This CDR3 contains 12 residues. Germline V gene sequence: CDR1 SQVTM, CDR2 ANQGSEA. The DNA of the CDR3 is TGCAGCGTCCTCCCCTACACCGGGGAGCTGTTTTTT. Its translation: CSVLPYTGELFF.